One and the same sample provided the 25 T cell receptor beta chains below, sequenced in a study of T cell clonality in common variable immunodeficiency. Only in-frame clones appear in the TCRdb table, and some are missing; sequencing was by immunoSEQ multiplex PCR. The sample holds around 55,000 clones, and no clone turns up only once. The sequenced sample was peripheral blood mononuclear cells. These TCRs come from a person between 18 and 75 years old in good health.

This clone was picked up many times. The read ends 3 residues shy of where the CDR3 ends; the end is completed using the germline J gene. The chain carries TRBV7-2 and TRBJ2-5; no definite D call. V dropped 1 base and J dropped 1 base, with 7 bases sitting between them. The length of the CDR3 is 14 residues. The germline gives CDR1 SGHTA, CDR2 FQGNSA. The part of the CDR3 DNA that was read is TGTGCCAGCAGCTTAGGGCGGCGCCAAGAGACC. Its translation is CASSLGRRQET. In full, the CDR3 is CASSLGRRQETQYF.

This clone has at least ten counts. The read terminates 3 residues before the CDR3 end, so the remaining end is supplied by the germline J gene. The chain uses TRBV20-1 and TRBJ2-2; D is uncertain. Germline CDR1 reads DFQATT; CDR2 reads SNEGSKA (reference sequence). V was trimmed by 0 bases and J by 7 bases, leaving 3 bases between them. CDR3 length: 11 residues. CDR3 DNA (partial): TGCAGTGCTAGAGATCTCGGGGAG. It yields the protein CSARDLGE. The whole CDR3 region reads CSARDLGELFF.

This clone was seen at least ten times. The sequenced fragment ends 3 residues before the CDR3 boundary, so the rest is inferred from the germline J gene. The V call is TRBV29-1, the J call TRBJ2-3; 10 positions match TRBD1. Germline V gene sequence: CDR1 SQVTM, CDR2 ANQGSEA. The J segment lost 5 bases and the V segment lost 7 bases, leaving 6 bases of the junction unmatched. The CDR3 contains 13 residues. CDR3 DNA (partial): TGCAGCGCCCGACAGGGGGCTGGAGATACG. Translation: CSARQGAGDT. The full CDR3 reads CSARQGAGDTQYF.

Remarks on this clone: The CDR3 end lies 3 residues beyond the end of the read and is filled in from the germline J gene. The chain is built from TRBV19 and TRBJ2-2, with D possibly being TRBD1 (6 bases). The CDR3 sequence is 13 residues long. Germline loops: CDR1 LNHDA, CDR2 SQIVND (reference sequence). The sequenced CDR3 bases are TGTGCCAGTAGCCTAAAAGAGGGGGAAAAG. Translation: CASSLKEGEK. The full CDR3 reads CASSLKEGEKLFF.

The table lists this clone with many counts. The sequence runs out 3 residues before the end of the CDR3; the remainder is reconstructed from the germline J gene. V usage is TRBV9 and J usage is TRBJ2-3, with 10 bases fitting TRBD2. Trimming took 6 bases from V and 6 from J; bases not matched to a gene: 10. This CDR3 contains 15 residues. In germline, CDR1 is SGDLS, CDR2 YYNGEE. The sequenced part of the CDR3 DNA is TGTGCCAGCATCATACCAGCGGGGGGGCCGGATACG. This gives the protein CASIIPAGGPDT. The CDR3 in full is CASIIPAGGPDTQYF.

At least ten counts were recorded for this clone. The CDR3 end lies 3 residues beyond the end of the read and is filled in from the germline J gene. The genes are TRBV19 and TRBJ2-2, with 10 bases identical to TRBD2. The ends lost 5 bases at V and 6 bases at J; junction bases unmatched: 3. The germline CDR1 and CDR2 sequences are LNHDA and SQIVND (reference sequence). There are 14 residues in the CDR3. CDR3 amino acids: CASSPSGRSGELFF. CDR3 DNA, as far as it was read: TGTGCCAGTAGTCCTAGCGGGAGATCCGGGGAG.

This clone was seen ten or more times. Sequencing ends 3 residues short of the CDR3 end; the germline J gene provides the rest. The chain combines TRBV6-2 or TRBV6-3 with TRBJ2-3; D not certain. Germline CDR1 MNHEY, CDR2 SVGEGT. The CDR3 runs 12 residues. Trimming took 5 bases from V and 4 from J, leaving 7 bases between them. The CDR3: CASSLYPDTQYF. Incomplete CDR3 DNA: TGTGCCAGCAGTCTATATCCAGATACG.

This clone was detected ten times or more. The read terminates 3 residues before the CDR3 end, so the remaining end is supplied by the germline J gene. This chain uses TRBV19 with TRBJ2-1; 7 bases are a match to TRBD2. There are 13 residues in the CDR3. The germline V gene encodes CDR1 LNHDA and CDR2 SQIVND (reference sequence). V trimming: 7 bases; J trimming: 7 bases; junction bases outside the gene matches: 7. The CDR3 DNA, read in part, is TGTGCCAGTACGCCCCACGGGGGGAATGAG. Its translation: CASTPHGGNE. The whole CDR3 protein is CASTPHGGNEQFF.

This clone was found a few times. The read ends 3 residues early relative to the CDR3; the germline J gene fills the gap. J is TRBJ2-3 and V is TRBV20-1; tentative D call: TRBD1 (6 bases). Germline CDR1 DFQATT, CDR2 SNEGSKA (reference sequence). CDR3 length equals 13 residues. The sequenced CDR3 bases are TGCAGTGCTAGAGTGACAGGTTCGGAGACG. It translates to CSARVTGSET. The whole CDR3 region reads CSARVTGSETQYF.

This clone occurred many times. Its ends do not fully match the called genes, so a read error is possible. The CDR3 end falls 3 residues outside the read, so it is completed with the germline J gene. The sample has other DNA sequences that encode this CDR3 too. The chain couples TRBV4-2 to TRBJ2-7; D may be TRBD2 (6 bases). CDR1 is LGHNA, CDR2 YNFKEQ, per germline. This CDR3 is built from 14 residues. CDR3 DNA (partial): TGCGCCAGCAGTCAATTCGGGGGACCGTACGAG. It is translated as CASSQFGGPYE. The entire CDR3 sequence reads CASSQFGGPYEQYF.

This clone was seen repeatedly, ten times or more. The read comes to an end 3 residues before the CDR3 does, leaving the germline J gene to fill in the end. The chain combines TRBV13 with TRBJ2-2; 8 bases are shared with TRBD2. The CDR3 is 16 amino acids. The germline V gene encodes CDR1 PRHDT and CDR2 FYEKMQ (reference sequence). V lost 2 bases, J lost 5 bases, and 7 bases stayed unmatched. The CDR3 bases that were read are TGTGCCAGCAGCTTAAGAGTATCTAGCGGGACCGGGGAG. Its translation is CASSLRVSSGTGE. The full CDR3 protein is CASSLRVSSGTGELFF.

The sample holds many counts of this clone. Read data end 3 residues before the CDR3 end; the end is taken from the germline J gene. This chain links TRBV5-1 with TRBJ1-1; no firm D call. The germline V gene encodes CDR1 SGHRS and CDR2 YFSETQ. V lost 1 base and J 3 bases, leaving 10 bases between the germline ends. This CDR3 region has 14 residues. CDR3 amino acids: CASSLTNGDTEAFF. Partial CDR3 DNA: TGCGCCAGCAGCTTGACAAACGGGGACACTGAA.

This clone has ten or more counts. The read ends 3 residues before the CDR3 terminus; that terminus is restored from the germline J gene. The rearrangement joins TRBV6-2 or TRBV6-3 to TRBJ1-2; perhaps TRBD1 as D (6 bases). The germline CDR1 and CDR2 sequences are MNHEY and SVGEGT. The CDR3 covers 16 residues. The sequenced CDR3 bases are TGTGCCAGCAGTTACGGGGGGGCTCAGGCTGGTGGAGGC. This translates into CASSYGGAQAGGG. The complete CDR3 protein is CASSYGGAQAGGGYTF.

On this clone itself: Coverage ceases 3 residues before the CDR3 finishes, and the germline J gene fills in the end. This chain connects TRBV6-1 to TRBJ2-3; D unresolved. The CDR3 totals 14 residues. CDR1 is MNHNS and CDR2 is SASEGT in the germline V gene. CDR3 region: CASSVILPQETQYF. The DNA read from the CDR3 is TGTGCCAGCAGTGTCATTCTGCCACAAGAGACG.

This clone was observed many times. The read ends 3 residues before the CDR3 terminus; that terminus is restored from the germline J gene. V is TRBV2 and J is TRBJ1-2; D gene ambiguous. The CDR3 is made up of 12 amino acids. V dropped 4 bases and J dropped 7 bases, with 10 bases sitting between them. Germline V lookup: CDR1 SNHLY, CDR2 FYNNEI. Partial CDR3 DNA: TGTGCCAGCAGTGGACAATCTATTGGC. Translated, it gives CASSGQSIG. The whole CDR3 sequence reads CASSGQSIGYTF.

The sample holds many counts of this clone. The read is 3 residues too short to cover the CDR3 end, so that end is filled in from the germline J gene. The J gene is TRBJ2-7, the V gene TRBV20-1; TRBD2 matches at 10 bases. In germline, CDR1 is DFQATT, CDR2 SNEGSKA (reference sequence). The trim removed 1 base at V and 3 bases at J, leaving 3 bases unmatched. The CDR3 totals 14 residues. The part of the CDR3 DNA that was read is TGCAGTGCTAGAGTACCTAGCGGGAGCTACGAG. Translated: CSARVPSGSYE. The whole CDR3 sequence is CSARVPSGSYEQYF.

This clone occurred many times. At one of its ends the junction is not consistent with the germline gene, which may arise from a read error. CDR3: CASSQDQGMQTQYF. Partial CDR3 DNA: TGCGCCAGCAGCCAAGACCAGGGGATGCAGACC. The rearrangement links TRBV4-2 to TRBJ2-5; D possibly corresponds to TRBD1 (6 bases). The read gets to within 3 residues of the CDR3 end, and the germline J gene fills in the rest. The CDR3 spans 14 residues. CDR1 is LGHNA, CDR2 YNFKEQ, per germline.

This clone was detected ten times or more. The read terminates 3 residues before the CDR3 end, so the remaining end is supplied by the germline J gene. This sequence joins TRBV30 and TRBJ2-5, with 7 nucleotides matching TRBD2. Looked up from germline, CDR1 is GTSNPN and CDR2 is SVGIG (reference sequence). The V and J ends lost 2 bases and 4 bases, in that order; junction bases with no gene match: 7. The CDR3 runs to 14 residues. CDR3 DNA (partial): TGTGCCTGGAGTTATCTAGCGGAGGGAGAGACC. It yields the protein CAWSYLAEGET. The whole CDR3 sequence is CAWSYLAEGETQYF.

This clone was recorded at least ten times. The read stops 3 residues short of the end of the CDR3; the missing end is completed from the germline J gene. This chain uses TRBV10-3 with TRBJ1-1, with unresolved D. Germline V gene data show CDR1 as ENHRY and CDR2 as SYGVKD. CDR3 size: 13 residues. Deletions cut 4 bases from V and 1 base from J, with 7 bases between. The DNA read from the CDR3 is TGTGCCATCAGTGCACTACCGAACACTGAA. It specifies CAISALPNTE. The complete CDR3 sequence is CAISALPNTEAFF.

As to this clone: The CDR3 is cut off 3 residues early in the read; its end comes from the germline J gene. The chain joins TRBV19 to TRBJ1-6; TRBD1 agrees at 7 bases. Per the germline V gene, CDR1 is LNHDA and CDR2 is SQIVND (reference sequence). The CDR3 consists of 14 residues. V lost 4 bases and J lost 10; bases outside the gene matches: 7. CDR3 region: CASSNGAGGSPLHF. Partial CDR3 DNA: TGTGCCAGTAGTAACGGGGCAGGGGGATCACCC.

Regarding this clone: The sequence runs out 3 residues before the end of the CDR3; the remainder is reconstructed from the germline J gene. The same CDR3 also results from other DNA sequences found in this sample. The chain carries TRBV7-2 and TRBJ1-4; the match to TRBD1 covers 7 bases. This CDR3 spans 14 amino acids. The ends lost 6 bases at V and 2 bases at J; junction bases unmatched: 3. CDR1 SGHTA and CDR2 FQGNSA come from the germline V gene. Here the CDR3 reads CASRGQTTNEKLFF. The CDR3 bases that were read are TGTGCCAGCAGGGGACAGACGACTAATGAAAAA.

Worth noting for this clone: The sequence runs out 3 residues before the end of the CDR3; the remainder is reconstructed from the germline J gene. The V call is TRBV6-2 or TRBV6-3, the J call TRBJ1-5; D is unclear. V gave up 0 bases and J gave up 1 base, with 10 bases separating them. Germline CDR1 reads MNHEY; CDR2 reads SVGEGT. CDR3 size: 16 residues. Incomplete CDR3 DNA: TGTGCCAGCAGTTACTCCGGCAGGAGGAGCAATCAGCCC. Translating gives CASSYSGRRSNQP. The entire CDR3 sequence reads CASSYSGRRSNQPQHF.

There are a few counts of this clone. The covered CDR3 bases are TGCAGTGCTCCCCTCAGGGTACAGGGTTTGGAGACG. This sequence encodes CSAPLRVQGLET. The full CDR3 is CSAPLRVQGLETQYF. V and J are TRBV20-1 and TRBJ2-3; possibly TRBD1 for D (6 bases). Read data end 3 residues before the CDR3 end; the end is taken from the germline J gene. The V gene's germline CDR1 is DFQATT and CDR2 SNEGSKA (reference sequence). CDR3 size: 15 residues.

This clone was recorded many times. The CDR3 is cut off 3 residues early in the read; its end comes from the germline J gene. This chain connects TRBV19 to TRBJ2-1; TRBD1 is a possible D gene (5 bases). Looked up from germline, CDR1 is LNHDA and CDR2 is SQIVND (reference sequence). This CDR3 spans 14 amino acids. V was trimmed by 8 bases and J by 0 bases, leaving 11 bases between them. CDR3 DNA (partial): TGTGCCAGTTTAGACAGAACCTCCTACAATGAG. It specifies CASLDRTSYNE. The CDR3 as a whole reads CASLDRTSYNEQFF.

In regard to this clone: Sequencing ends 3 residues short of the CDR3 end; the germline J gene provides the rest. This chain joins TRBV7-6 and TRBJ2-7; 13 bases fit TRBD2. The trim removed 0 bases at V and 1 base at J, leaving 6 bases unmatched. The CDR3 is 18 residues long. Germline CDR1 SGHVS, CDR2 FNYEAQ. This CDR3 reads CASSLARTSGGRSYEQYF. The covered CDR3 bases are TGTGCCAGCAGCTTAGCCCGGACTAGCGGGGGCAGATCCTACGAG.